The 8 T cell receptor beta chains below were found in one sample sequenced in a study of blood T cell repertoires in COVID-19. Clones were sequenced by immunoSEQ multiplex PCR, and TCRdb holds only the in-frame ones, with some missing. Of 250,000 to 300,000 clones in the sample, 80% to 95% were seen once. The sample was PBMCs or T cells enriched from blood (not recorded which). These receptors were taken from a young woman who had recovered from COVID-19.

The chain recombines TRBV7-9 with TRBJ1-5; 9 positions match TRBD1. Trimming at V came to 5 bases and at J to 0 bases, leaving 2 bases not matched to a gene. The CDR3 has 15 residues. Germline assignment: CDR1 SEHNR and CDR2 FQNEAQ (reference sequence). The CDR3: CASSRTGDSNQPQHF. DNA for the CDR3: TGTGCCAGCAGCCGGACAGGGGATAGCAATCAGCCCCAGCATTTT.

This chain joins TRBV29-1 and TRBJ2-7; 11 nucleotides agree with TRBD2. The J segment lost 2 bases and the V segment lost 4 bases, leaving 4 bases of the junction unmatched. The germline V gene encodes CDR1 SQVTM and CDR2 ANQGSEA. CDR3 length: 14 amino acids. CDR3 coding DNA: TGCAGCGTTGCGACTAGCGGGACTACCTACGAGCAGTACTTC. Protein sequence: CSVATSGTTYEQYF.

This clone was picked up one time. CDR3 in amino acids: CASSSTLAENYNEQFF. DNA for the CDR3: TGTGCCAGCAGTTCTACACTAGCGGAAAACTACAATGAGCAGTTCTTC. This chain uses TRBV27 with TRBJ2-1; TRBD2 agrees at 8 bases. The CDR3 sequence is 16 residues long. With V trimmed by 4 bases and J by 3 bases, 8 bases remained unmatched. Per germline, CDR1 MNHEY and CDR2 SMNVEV (reference sequence).

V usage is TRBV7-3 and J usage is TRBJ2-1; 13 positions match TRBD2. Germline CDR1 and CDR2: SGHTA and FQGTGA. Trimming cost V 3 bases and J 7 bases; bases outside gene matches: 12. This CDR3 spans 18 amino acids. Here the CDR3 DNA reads TGTGCCAGCAGCTTTTCAGCTCGGGGGACTAGCGGGACTAATGAGCAGTTCTTC. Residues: CASSFSARGTSGTNEQFF.

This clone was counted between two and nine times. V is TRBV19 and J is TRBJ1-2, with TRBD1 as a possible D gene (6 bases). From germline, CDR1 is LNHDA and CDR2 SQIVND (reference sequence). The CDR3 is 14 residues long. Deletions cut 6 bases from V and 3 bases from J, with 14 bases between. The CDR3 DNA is TGTGCCAGTAGACCTCTGACAGGTGACTATGGCTACACCTTC. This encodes CASRPLTGDYGYTF.

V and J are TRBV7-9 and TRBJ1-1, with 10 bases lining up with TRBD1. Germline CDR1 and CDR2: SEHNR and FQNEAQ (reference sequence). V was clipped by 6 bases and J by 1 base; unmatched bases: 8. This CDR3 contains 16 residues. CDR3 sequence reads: CASSSTGGYGNTEAFF. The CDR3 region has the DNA TGTGCCAGCAGTTCGACAGGGGGCTACGGGAACACTGAAGCTTTCTTT. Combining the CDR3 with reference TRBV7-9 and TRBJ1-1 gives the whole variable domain DTGVSQNPRHKITKRGQNVTFRCDPISEHNRLYWYRQTLGQGPEFLTYFQNEAQLEKSRLLSDRFSAERPKGSFSTLEIQRTEQGDSAMYLCASSSTGGYGNTEAFFGQGTRLTVV.

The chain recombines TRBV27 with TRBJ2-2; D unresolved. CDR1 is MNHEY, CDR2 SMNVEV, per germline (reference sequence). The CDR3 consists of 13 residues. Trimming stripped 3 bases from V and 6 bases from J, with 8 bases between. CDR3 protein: CASSFRGPGELFF. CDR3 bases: TGTGCCAGCAGTTTTCGCGGCCCCGGGGAGCTGTTTTTT.

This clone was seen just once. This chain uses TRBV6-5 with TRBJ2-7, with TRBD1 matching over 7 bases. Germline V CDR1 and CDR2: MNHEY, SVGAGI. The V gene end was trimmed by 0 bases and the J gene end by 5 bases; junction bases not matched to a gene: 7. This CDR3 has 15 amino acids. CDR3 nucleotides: TGTGCCAGCAGTTACTCGGGACAGTATCCTAACGAGCAGTACTTC. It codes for CASSYSGQYPNEQYF.